The clone carrying this T cell receptor (beta chain) was counted a few times. The data originate from a study of blood T cell repertoires in COVID-19. As for the study in general: Italy, Spain and the United States were the sources of the convalescent and acute COVID-19 samples. From T cells, B-cell-depleted T cells, or PBMCs came the material, which was cDNA or gDNA.

Authors' data handling: Reference gene primers were amplified, and this amplification served to estimate nucleated cell counts. Produced via immunoSEQ multiplex PCR; TCRdb's table is partial and in-frame only. V and J calls and clone size are given by that table; D and trimming were obtained from the DNA. Of about 99,000 clones listed, roughly 89% are singletons. V dropped 0 bases and J dropped 6 bases, with 6 bases sitting between them. Germline V gene lookup returns CDR1 LGHDT and CDR2 YNNKEL (reference sequence). The CDR3 extends over 13 amino acids. This TCR was sampled from a man aged 65 to 85 with active or convalescent COVID-19. Source material: peripheral blood. This sequence joins TRBV3-1 (or the pseudogene TRBV3-2) and TRBJ1-5; D remains unclear. Here the CDR3 reads CASSQDGSQPQHF. CDR3 DNA: TGTGCCAGCAGCCAAGACGGGAGTCAGCCCCAGCATTTT.